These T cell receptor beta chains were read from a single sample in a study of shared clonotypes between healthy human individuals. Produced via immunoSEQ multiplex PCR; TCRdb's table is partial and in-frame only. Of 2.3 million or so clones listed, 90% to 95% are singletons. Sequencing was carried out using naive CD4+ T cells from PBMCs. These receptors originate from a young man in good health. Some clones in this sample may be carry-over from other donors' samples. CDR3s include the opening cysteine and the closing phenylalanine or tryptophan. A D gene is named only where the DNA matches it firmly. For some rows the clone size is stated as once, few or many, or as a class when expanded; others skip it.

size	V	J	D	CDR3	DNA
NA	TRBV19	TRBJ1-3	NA	CASSIVASSGNTIYF	TGTGCCAGTAGTATAGTTGCCTCCTCTGGAAACACCATATATTTT
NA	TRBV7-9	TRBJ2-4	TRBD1	CASSVGQGARDIQYF	TGTGCCAGCAGCGTCGGACAGGGGGCGCGAGACATTCAGTACTTC
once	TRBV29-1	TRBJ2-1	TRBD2	CSVARLAGVNNEQFF	TGCAGCGTCGCCCGACTAGCGGGAGTGAACAATGAGCAGTTCTTC
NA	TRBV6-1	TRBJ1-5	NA	CASRTEGVSNQPQHF	TGTGCCAGCAGGACCGAGGGGGTAAGCAATCAGCCCCAGCATTTT
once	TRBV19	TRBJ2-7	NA	CASSRGPPGYEQYF	TGTGCCAGTAGTAGGGGACCTCCAGGCTACGAGCAGTACTTC
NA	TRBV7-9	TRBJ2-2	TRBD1	CAGNRGPDTGELFF	TGTGCCGGCAACAGGGGGCCCGACACCGGGGAGCTGTTTTTT
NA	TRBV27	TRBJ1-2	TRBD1	CAIPRPGQGGEGYTF	TGTGCCATTCCAAGACCGGGACAGGGAGGCGAGGGCTACACCTTC
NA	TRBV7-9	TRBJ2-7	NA	CASSLSGSSYEQYF	TGTGCCAGCAGCCTATCCGGGAGCTCCTACGAGCAGTACTTC
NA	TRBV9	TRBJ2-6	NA	CASSVLGSGANVLTF	TGTGCCAGCAGCGTGCTGGGCTCTGGGGCCAACGTCCTGACTTTC
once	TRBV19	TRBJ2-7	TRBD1	CASSIGQGADEQYF	TGTGCCAGTAGTATCGGACAGGGGGCTGACGAGCAGTACTTC
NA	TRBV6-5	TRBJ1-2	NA	CASSLAPGPIGYTF	TGTGCCAGCAGTTTAGCTCCGGGGCCTATAGGCTACACCTTC
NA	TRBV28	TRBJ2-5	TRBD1	CASRSWTGRQETQYF	TGTGCCAGCAGGTCTTGGACAGGGAGACAAGAGACCCAGTACTTC
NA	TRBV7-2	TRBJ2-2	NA	CASRYWENTGELFF	TGTGCCAGCAGATACTGGGAGAACACCGGGGAGCTGTTTTTT
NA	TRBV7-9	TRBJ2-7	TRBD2	CASSSRGVLYEQYF	TGTGCCAGCAGCTCCCGGGGGGTCCTTTACGAGCAGTACTTC
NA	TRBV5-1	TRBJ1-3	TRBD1	CASSIGQGGSGNTIYF	TGCGCCAGCAGCATCGGACAGGGGGGGTCTGGAAACACCATATATTTT
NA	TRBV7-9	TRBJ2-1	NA	CASSPTGTPLSNEQFF	TGTGCCAGCAGCCCGACCGGGACCCCTTTGTCAAATGAGCAGTTCTTC
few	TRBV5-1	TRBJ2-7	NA	CASSSGSDSYEQYF	TGCGCCAGCAGCTCGGGGTCTGACTCCTACGAGCAGTACTTC
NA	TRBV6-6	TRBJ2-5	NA	CASERTQETQYF	TGTGCCAGCGAGCGGACCCAAGAGACCCAGTACTTC